These 11 T cell receptor beta chains were sequenced from one sample in a study of cytotoxic CD8 clonotypes in ibrutinib-treated CLL. Measured with immunoSEQ multiplex PCR; TCRdb has only the in-frame clones, and not every one. The sample has around 200,000 clones, 75% to 85% seen once; the top ten hold approximately 10%. Sample: PBMCs, taken after 12 months of ibrutinib treatment. The receptors originated from a human donor with chronic lymphocytic leukemia.

The genes are TRBV28 and TRBJ1-1, with D possibly matching TRBD1 (6 bases). This CDR3 has 14 residues. V was cut by 2 bases and J by 1 base, with 8 bases left in between. Looked up from germline, CDR1 is MDHEN and CDR2 is SYDVKM. CDR3 region: CASSLAQGNTEAFF. The CDR3 DNA reads as TGTGCCAGCAGTTTAGCACAGGGGAACACTGAAGCTTTCTTT.

The chain couples TRBV27 to TRBJ2-7, with D hard to call. CDR3 length: 14 amino acids. The V end was cut by 2 bases, the J end by 3 bases, with 11 bases between. The germline V gene encodes CDR1 MNHEY and CDR2 SMNVEV (reference sequence). CDR3 sequence (DNA): TGTGCCAGCAGTTTACGGCCCCCCCGCTACGAGCAGTACTTC. Protein: CASSLRPPRYEQYF.

This clone was seen a handful of times. The V gene is TRBV25-1, the J gene TRBJ1-5; D gene uncertain. V was shortened by 4 bases and J by 2 bases, with 6 bases between the two germline ends. Germline CDR1 MGHDK, CDR2 SYGVNS. CDR3 length equals 13 residues. CDR3 in DNA: TGTGCCAGCAGTGCCGGGGGCAATCAGCCCCAGCATTTT. Its translation is CASSAGGNQPQHF. The full variable domain, its missing parts supplied by reference TRBV25-1 and TRBJ1-5, is EADIYQTPRYLVIGTGKKITLECSQTMGHDKMYWYQQDPGMELHLIHYSYGVNSTEKGDLSSESTVSRIRTEHFPLTLESARPSHTSQYLCASSAGGNQPQHFGDGTRLSIL.

This rearrangement joins TRBV9 to TRBJ2-1, with 8 bases aligning to TRBD2. CDR3 length: 15 residues. Germline CDR1 is SGDLS and CDR2 is YYNGEE. With V trimmed by 2 bases and J by 6 bases, 7 bases remained unmatched. The CDR3 nucleotides read TGTGCCAGCAGCGTTAGCGGGACCACACGCAATGAGCAGTTCTTC. Protein product: CASSVSGTTRNEQFF.

This chain connects TRBV28 to TRBJ2-1; 7 bases map to TRBD1. CDR1 and CDR2 from the germline V gene are MDHEN and SYDVKM. This CDR3 is built from 15 residues. V was clipped by 3 bases and J by 2 bases; unmatched bases: 4. This CDR3 is CASSFSGTAYNEQFF. The CDR3 region has the DNA TGTGCCAGCAGTTTTTCCGGGACAGCCTACAATGAGCAGTTCTTC.

The J gene is TRBJ2-3, the V gene TRBV6-5; D is uncertain. The germline V and J ends were trimmed by 10 bases and 0 bases, with 11 bases remaining between them. There are 13 residues in the CDR3. Germline-derived CDR1 and CDR2 are MNHEY and SVGAGI. The CDR3 DNA is TGTGCCATTCTCGGACGGAGCACAGATACGCAGTATTTT. Amino acids: CAILGRSTDTQYF.

The chain links TRBV19 to TRBJ1-2; D not resolved. CDR1 is LNHDA, CDR2 SQIVND, per germline (reference sequence). CDR3 length: 14 residues. The V end lost 2 bases, the J end lost 5 bases, and 12 bases lay between the germline ends. The CDR3, as DNA: TGTGCCAGTAGTATAATCTCGTGGGGATATGGCTACACCTTC. Its protein product is CASSIISWGYGYTF.

J is TRBJ2-3 and V is TRBV5-6; TRBD2 agrees at 7 bases. The CDR3 runs to 16 residues. Germline V lookup: CDR1 SGHDT, CDR2 YYEEEE. Germline trimming cut 0 bases from V and 0 bases from J; bases unmatched to any gene: 4. The CDR3 sequence is CASSLEAGTSTDTQYF. CDR3 nucleotides: TGTGCCAGCAGCTTGGAAGCGGGGACTAGCACAGATACGCAGTATTTT.

This clone was picked up one time. The rearrangement joins TRBV4-1 to TRBJ2-5, with 8 nucleotides matching TRBD2. This CDR3 has 20 residues. V gave up 1 base and J gave up 5 bases; unmatched junction bases: 21. CDR1 MGHRA and CDR2 YSYEKL come from the germline V gene. The CDR3 region has the DNA TGCGCCAGCAGCCAAGGCCCAGAGGGTAAAACTAGCGGACCGCGGGAGACCCAGTACTTC. Protein: CASSQGPEGKTSGPRETQYF.

The V call is TRBV9, the J call TRBJ2-5; 8 bases are shared with TRBD1. Trimming removed 4 bases from V and 5 bases from J; junction bases left unmatched: 10. Germline loops: CDR1 SGDLS, CDR2 YYNGEE. The CDR3 covers 15 residues. CDR3 bases: TGTGCCAGCAGCATCTACGGACAGGGAGACGAGACCCAGTACTTC. Translation: CASSIYGQGDETQYF.

This clone was counted a few times. The CDR3 nucleotides read TGTGCAAGTCGCTTAAGGGCAGTGGGGGACAGGGGCCAGAACGAGCAGTACTTC. Protein product: CASRLRAVGDRGQNEQYF. This chain connects TRBV12-2 to TRBJ2-7; the table's D call TRBD1 went unverified against the DNA. TRBV12-2 is flagged as a pseudogene. The CDR3 is 18 amino acids.